This T cell receptor (beta chain) comes out of a study of cytotoxic CD8 clonotypes in ibrutinib-treated CLL. At the level of the study: Partial responses numbered approximately 24 and complete responses 2; after a median about 68 months, roughly 15 stayed remitted and approximately twelve progressed.

The table came from immunoSEQ multiplex PCR; TCRdb's copy has only in-frame clones and leaves some out. The sample lists some 150,000 clones; about 79% were seen once. Trimming took 5 bases from V and 4 from J, leaving 16 bases between them. Germline CDR1 reads SGHVS; CDR2 reads FQNEAQ. This CDR3 is 15 amino acids long. This clone was picked up one time. This receptor was taken from a human donor with chronic lymphocytic leukemia. The chain has TRBV7-8 and TRBJ2-3; D remains ambiguous. The sequences come from PBMCs, collected after 12 months of ibrutinib treatment. CDR3 protein: CASSRDSTPADTQYF. CDR3 DNA sequence: TGTGCCAGCAGCCGCGACTCTACTCCCGCAGATACGCAGTATTTT.